The TCR beta chain described here comes from a study of blood T cell repertoires in COVID-19. The wider study: There were acute and convalescent COVID-19 samples, and they came from the United States, Italy and Spain.

Patients from Seattle were sampled longitudinally, starting during active infection. Germline V gene data show CDR1 as SGHVS and CDR2 as FQNEAQ. The V and J ends lost 10 bases and 4 bases respectively, with 13 bases between them. The CDR3 loop spans 13 amino acids. Original analysis: Scientists estimated how many nucleated cells there were by amplifying reference gene primers. Sequencing used immunoSEQ multiplex PCR; TCRdb keeps in-frame clones, though not all of them. The V and J calls and clone size come from that table; D and trimming were worked out from the DNA. The sample shows roughly 210,000 clones, under 90% of them seen only once.

The sample was peripheral blood. The chain links TRBV7-8 to TRBJ2-2, with a tentative D call TRBD2 (5 bases). This receptor was taken from an elderly woman with COVID-19, enrolled during active disease. The CDR3 nucleotides are TGTGCCACCGCACCCCGGGGCACCGGGGAGCTGTTTTTT. This encodes CATAPRGTGELFF.